The T cell receptor (beta chain) described here comes from a study of blood T cell repertoires in COVID-19. Study background: Samples came from the United States, Italy and Spain, spanning acute and convalescent COVID-19. Sources were T cells, B-cell-depleted T cells, or PBMCs; the material itself was cDNA or gDNA.

Authors' processing steps: Researchers report that nucleated cell counts were estimated from reference gene primer amplification. TCRdb's table, derived via immunoSEQ multiplex PCR, lists solely in-frame clones and lacks some. The D gene and trimming were derived from the DNA, and the V and J assignments and clone size from that table. The sample has about 80,000 clones; 78% are singletons. V was trimmed by 6 bases and J by 0 bases, leaving 11 bases between them. The V gene's germline CDR1 is MNHEY and CDR2 SMNVEV (reference sequence). This CDR3 contains 14 residues. The receptor's source is a human donor in a cohort sampled during active COVID-19. The sample was peripheral blood. The J gene is TRBJ1-1, the V gene TRBV27; D is uncertain. The CDR3 coding sequence is TGTGCCAGCAGACCCACACAAATGAACACTGAAGCTTTCTTT. Amino acids: CASRPTQMNTEAFF.